Shown below are 26 T cell receptor beta chains from a single sample sequenced in a study of molecular identifiers for immune sequencing clone quantification. TCRdb re-called the PCR reads with MiXCR, one entry per CDR3 protein. The data show some 590,000 distinct CDR3 sequences, over 25% seen once. Sequenced material: naive CD8+ T cells from blood, with Jurkat cell RNA spiked in. The subset here: FACS-sorted CD8+CD4-CCR7+CD45RA+ naive T cells. The receptors stem from a human donor in good health. Some libraries in this study had Jurkat cell RNA spiked in.

The CDR3, as DNA: TGTGCCAGCAGTTTATTGTATACGCAGTATTTT. Residues: CASSLLYTQYF. The chain couples TRBV12-3 or TRBV12-4 to TRBJ2-3; no firm D call. V was clipped by 2 bases and J by 7 bases, with 4 bases between them. CDR3 length: 11 residues.

Ten or more counts support this clonotype. The DNA for the CDR3 is TGTGCCAGTAATGTGGGCAGTCGGGGCAATCAGCCCCAGCATTTT. Protein sequence: CASNVGSRGNQPQHF. The chain couples TRBV19 to TRBJ1-5; D unresolved. CDR3 length equals 15 residues. Germline lookup yields CDR1 LNHDA and CDR2 SQIVND (reference sequence). V dropped 7 bases and J dropped 2 bases, with 15 bases sitting between them.

This clonotype has a count of ten or more. The V gene is TRBV9, the J gene TRBJ1-1; D not resolved. Trimming took off 3 bases at V and 0 bases at J, with 15 bases between the two ends. Germline V gene lookup returns CDR1 SGDLS and CDR2 YYNGEE. CDR3 length: 16 residues. The CDR3 reads CASSGAPGYMNTEAFF. CDR3 sequence (DNA): TGTGCCAGCAGCGGGGCACCTGGATATATGAACACTGAAGCTTTCTTT.

On this clonotype itself: Mismatch with germline at one junction end may stem from a read error. The chain is built from TRBV20-1 and TRBJ2-7; 7 bases fit TRBD1. This CDR3 has 16 amino acids. In germline, CDR1 is DFQATT, CDR2 SNEGSKA (reference sequence). The CDR3: CSAGDVETGWRNEQYF. The CDR3 nucleotides are TGCAGTGCTGGAGATGTGGAGACAGGGTGGAGAAACGAGCAGTACTTC.

This clonotype was found a few times. The V gene is TRBV11-2, the J gene TRBJ1-1, with D possibly TRBD1 on 5 matching bases. Per germline, CDR1 SGHAT and CDR2 FQNNGV. The germline V and J ends were trimmed by 3 bases and 10 bases, with 12 bases remaining between them. CDR3 length equals 12 residues. CDR3 sequence reads: CASSFSGYIAFF. The CDR3 bases are TGTGCCAGCAGCTTTTCAGGGTATATAGCTTTCTTT.

This clonotype was counted a few times. The V call is TRBV5-4, the J call TRBJ1-2, with 9 bases that match TRBD1. This CDR3 comprises 14 residues. Trimming removed 5 bases from V and 3 bases from J; junction bases left unmatched: 5. CDR1 and CDR2 from the germline V gene are SGHNT and YYREEE (reference sequence). The chain's CDR3 is CASRFTGGDYGYTF. The CDR3 coding sequence is TGTGCCAGCAGATTCACAGGGGGCGACTATGGCTACACCTTC.

This clonotype was counted many times. This chain links TRBV27 with TRBJ1-1; D possibly corresponds to TRBD1 (6 bases). CDR1 MNHEY and CDR2 SMNVEV come from the germline V gene (reference sequence). The CDR3 contains 15 residues. The V end was cut by 2 bases, the J end by 0 bases, with 10 bases between. The CDR3 DNA reads TGTGCCAGCAGTTTAGGGCCAGGGGTGAACACTGAAGCTTTCTTT. Residues: CASSLGPGVNTEAFF.

This clonotype was counted a few times. This chain joins TRBV11-2 and TRBJ2-2; D uncertain. The CDR3 has 16 amino acids. Germline-derived CDR1 and CDR2 are SGHAT and FQNNGV. The germline V and J ends were trimmed by 1 base and 7 bases, with 16 bases remaining between them. The CDR3 here is CASSLAQGSYSGELFF. The CDR3 DNA follows: TGTGCCAGCAGCTTAGCTCAAGGGTCTTATAGCGGGGAGCTGTTTTTT.

Notes on this clonotype: A much larger clone is a single base away; this may be a read error. V is TRBV6-5 and J is TRBJ2-7, with 7 bases lining up with TRBD1. CDR3 size: 13 residues. V was pared by 5 bases and J by 3 bases, with 4 bases of the junction left unmatched. Germline lookup yields CDR1 MNHEY and CDR2 SVGAGI. The CDR3 DNA follows: TGTGCCAGCAGTGAAGGACAGGTCTACGAGCAGTACTTC. Translated, it gives CASSEGQVYEQYF.

Of note for this clonotype: This may be a read error, as it is one base from a much larger clone. The chain joins TRBV5-1 to TRBJ2-2, with 7 bases aligning to TRBD2. Germline V gene lookup returns CDR1 SGHRS and CDR2 YFSETQ. The CDR3 has 12 amino acids. The CDR3 DNA sequence: TGCGCCAGCAGCTTAAACGGCGGGGGGCTGTTTTTT. It codes for CASSLNGGGLFF.

About this clonotype itself: A much larger clone is a single base away; this may be a read error. J is TRBJ2-5 and V is TRBV21-1; the DNA was not used to check the table's D call, TRBD2. TRBV21-1 corresponds to a pseudogene. This CDR3 has 14 amino acids. CDR3 region: CASSAGPWRRPISW. The CDR3 nucleotides are TGTGCCAGCAGCGCGGGCCCGTGGCGGAGGCCAATCTCTTGG.

This clonotype turned up a few times. A read error may account for a junction end that differs from germline. The V and J genes are TRBV5-3 and TRBJ2-4; D is undetermined. TRBV5-3 qualifies as an ORF whose function is uncertain. The CDR3 spans 13 residues. CDR3 nucleotides: TGTGCCAGCAGCTTCAATCAGCGAAACATTCAGTACTTC. Translating it yields CASSFNQRNIQYF.

The DNA for the CDR3 is TGTGCTAGTGGCATAGGCGGAAGCTCCTATGGCTACACCTTC. Translation gives CASGIGGSSYGYTF. The chain couples TRBV12-5 to TRBJ1-2; no clear D gene. From germline, CDR1 is LGHNT and CDR2 FRNRAP. V was clipped by 6 bases and J by 4 bases, with 15 bases between them. The CDR3 sequence is 14 residues long. The full variable domain, rest sourced from reference TRBV12-5 and TRBJ1-2, is DARVTQTPRHKVTEMGQEVTMRCQPILGHNTVFWYRQTMMQGLELLAYFRNRAPLDDSGMPKDRFSAEMPDATLATLKIQPSEPRDSAVYFCASGIGGSSYGYTFGSGTRLTVV.

The chain carries TRBV7-2 and TRBJ2-7, with 9 bases matching TRBD2. The CDR3 contains 18 residues. The V segment lost 2 bases and the J segment 4 bases; nucleotides outside the gene matches: 15. From germline, CDR1 is SGHTA and CDR2 FQGNSA. This CDR3 is CASSLIPGLAGEGYEQYF. DNA of the CDR3: TGTGCCAGCAGCTTAATCCCCGGGTTAGCGGGGGAAGGGTACGAGCAGTACTTC.

The sample holds a few counts of this clonotype. The V call is TRBV6-2 or TRBV6-3, the J call TRBJ2-7; tentative D call: TRBD2 (5 bases). This CDR3 is built from 13 residues. Germline-derived CDR1 and CDR2 are MNHEY and SVGEGT. The V gene lost 0 bases and the J gene lost 7 bases, with 10 bases spanning the gap. Written as DNA, the CDR3 is TGTGCCAGCAGTTACTCGGAGGCCTTTGAGCAGTACTTC. This codes for CASSYSEAFEQYF.

V gene TRBV4-1 combines with J gene TRBJ1-1; 9 nucleotides line up with TRBD1. V was clipped by 4 bases and J by 6 bases; unmatched bases: 6. Germline CDR1 reads MGHRA; CDR2 reads YSYEKL. The CDR3 has 14 residues. CDR3 in amino acids: CASSRSTGGAEAFF. CDR3 nucleotide sequence: TGCGCCAGCAGCCGATCGACAGGGGGGGCTGAAGCTTTCTTT.

The chain joins TRBV11-2 to TRBJ2-3; no firm D call. The CDR3 is 16 residues long. V shed 1 base and J shed 0 bases, with 11 bases lying between them. Looked up from germline, CDR1 is SGHAT and CDR2 is FQNNGV. The CDR3 DNA is TGTGCCAGCAGCTTAGGGTTTAAATCTAGCACAGATACGCAGTATTTT. This codes for CASSLGFKSSTDTQYF.

V usage is TRBV2 and J usage is TRBJ2-3; no clear D. Per the germline V gene, CDR1 is SNHLY and CDR2 is FYNNEI. The germline V and J ends were trimmed by 0 bases and 5 bases, with 3 bases remaining between them. CDR3 length: 12 residues. In DNA, the CDR3 is TGTGCCAGCAGTGAAGCGATAGATACGCAGTATTTT. Protein sequence: CASSEAIDTQYF. The complete variable domain, with remaining parts taken from reference TRBV2 and TRBJ2-3, reads EPEVTQTPSHQVTQMGQEVILRCVPISNHLYFYWYRQILGQKVEFLVSFYNNEISEKSEIFDDQFSVERPDGSNFTLKIRSTKLEDSAMYFCASSEAIDTQYFGPGTRLTVL.

This clonotype was picked up many times. This chain joins TRBV14 and TRBJ2-1, with D perhaps TRBD2 (5 bases). With 0 bases removed from V and 7 bases from J, the gap between germline ends came to 16 bases. The CDR3 has 16 amino acids. Germline lookup yields CDR1 SGHDN and CDR2 FVKESK. The CDR3 nucleotides read TGTGCCAGCAGCCAAGATATTTTCTATCGGGGTAATGAGCAGTTCTTC. It yields the protein CASSQDIFYRGNEQFF.

The J gene is TRBJ2-5, the V gene TRBV14; 13 bases align to TRBD2. The CDR3 sequence is 15 residues long. The junction had 0 bases not matched to a gene; V was cut back by 3 bases and J by 2 bases. CDR1 is SGHDN, CDR2 FVKESK, per germline. CDR3 nucleotide sequence: TGTGCCAGCAGCCAGACTAGCGGGGGGCAAGAGACCCAGTACTTC. Translating it yields CASSQTSGGQETQYF.

The V call is TRBV13, the J call TRBJ2-7; 7 positions match TRBD1. This CDR3 is built from 13 residues. Germline values: CDR1 PRHDT, CDR2 FYEKMQ (reference sequence). V lost 8 bases to trimming and J lost 5 bases; unmatched junction nucleotides: 9. The CDR3 reads CASLGQGDHEQYF. CDR3 coding DNA: TGTGCCAGCCTGGGGCAGGGGGACCACGAGCAGTACTTC.

This clonotype appeared a few times. The gene calls are TRBV9 and TRBJ2-7; D perhaps matches TRBD1 (5 bases). The CDR3 contains 15 residues. V lost 6 bases, J lost 1 base, and 17 bases lay in between. Germline CDR1 and CDR2: SGDLS and YYNGEE. The DNA of the CDR3 is TGTGCCAGCACGCAGGGTCCCGGCTCATCCTACGAGCAGTACTTC. It encodes CASTQGPGSSYEQYF.

This clonotype was observed a few times. The V gene is TRBV5-1, the J gene TRBJ1-2; the D is unclear. The V gene's germline CDR1 is SGHRS and CDR2 YFSETQ. This CDR3 region has 13 residues. Trimming shortened V by 2 bases and J by 6 bases, and 11 bases separated the two germline ends. The CDR3 reads CASSFYAGDGYTF. The DNA for the CDR3 is TGCGCCAGCAGCTTCTATGCCGGAGATGGCTACACCTTC. The full variable domain, with the rest looked up from reference TRBV5-1 and TRBJ1-2, is KAGVTQTPRYLIKTRGQQVTLSCSPISGHRSVSWYQQTPGQGLQFLFEYFSETQRNKGNFPGRFSGRQFSNSRSEMNVSTLELGDSALYLCASSFYAGDGYTFGSGTRLTVV.

In this sample, this clonotype turned up many times. The rearrangement uses TRBV7-9 and TRBJ2-4; D is uncertain. V was trimmed by 1 base and J by 8 bases, leaving 12 bases between them. CDR3 length: 14 residues. The germline CDR1 and CDR2 sequences are SEHNR and FQNEAQ (reference sequence). This chain's CDR3 is CASSLVNRVDIQYF. For the CDR3, the DNA is TGTGCCAGCAGCTTAGTGAATCGAGTGGACATTCAGTACTTC.

This clonotype was detected a few times. This rearrangement joins TRBV24-1 to TRBJ2-3; the D is unclear. Per the germline V gene, CDR1 is KGHDR and CDR2 is SFDVKD. V was pared by 4 bases and J by 6 bases, with 13 bases between. The CDR3 runs to 14 residues. Here the CDR3 DNA reads TGTGCCACCAGTGAGCGAGAACTCCTGGATACGCAGTATTTT. It yields the protein CATSERELLDTQYF.

This clonotype was detected ten times or more. The chain employs TRBV30 and TRBJ2-1; the D gene is possibly TRBD2 (5 bases). Trimming shortened V by 0 bases and J by 3 bases, and 6 bases separated the two germline ends. The CDR3 covers 13 residues. Looked up from germline, CDR1 is GTSNPN and CDR2 is SVGIG (reference sequence). CDR3 region: CAWSVLDYNEQFF. In DNA form, the CDR3 reads TGTGCCTGGAGTGTACTAGACTACAATGAGCAGTTCTTC.